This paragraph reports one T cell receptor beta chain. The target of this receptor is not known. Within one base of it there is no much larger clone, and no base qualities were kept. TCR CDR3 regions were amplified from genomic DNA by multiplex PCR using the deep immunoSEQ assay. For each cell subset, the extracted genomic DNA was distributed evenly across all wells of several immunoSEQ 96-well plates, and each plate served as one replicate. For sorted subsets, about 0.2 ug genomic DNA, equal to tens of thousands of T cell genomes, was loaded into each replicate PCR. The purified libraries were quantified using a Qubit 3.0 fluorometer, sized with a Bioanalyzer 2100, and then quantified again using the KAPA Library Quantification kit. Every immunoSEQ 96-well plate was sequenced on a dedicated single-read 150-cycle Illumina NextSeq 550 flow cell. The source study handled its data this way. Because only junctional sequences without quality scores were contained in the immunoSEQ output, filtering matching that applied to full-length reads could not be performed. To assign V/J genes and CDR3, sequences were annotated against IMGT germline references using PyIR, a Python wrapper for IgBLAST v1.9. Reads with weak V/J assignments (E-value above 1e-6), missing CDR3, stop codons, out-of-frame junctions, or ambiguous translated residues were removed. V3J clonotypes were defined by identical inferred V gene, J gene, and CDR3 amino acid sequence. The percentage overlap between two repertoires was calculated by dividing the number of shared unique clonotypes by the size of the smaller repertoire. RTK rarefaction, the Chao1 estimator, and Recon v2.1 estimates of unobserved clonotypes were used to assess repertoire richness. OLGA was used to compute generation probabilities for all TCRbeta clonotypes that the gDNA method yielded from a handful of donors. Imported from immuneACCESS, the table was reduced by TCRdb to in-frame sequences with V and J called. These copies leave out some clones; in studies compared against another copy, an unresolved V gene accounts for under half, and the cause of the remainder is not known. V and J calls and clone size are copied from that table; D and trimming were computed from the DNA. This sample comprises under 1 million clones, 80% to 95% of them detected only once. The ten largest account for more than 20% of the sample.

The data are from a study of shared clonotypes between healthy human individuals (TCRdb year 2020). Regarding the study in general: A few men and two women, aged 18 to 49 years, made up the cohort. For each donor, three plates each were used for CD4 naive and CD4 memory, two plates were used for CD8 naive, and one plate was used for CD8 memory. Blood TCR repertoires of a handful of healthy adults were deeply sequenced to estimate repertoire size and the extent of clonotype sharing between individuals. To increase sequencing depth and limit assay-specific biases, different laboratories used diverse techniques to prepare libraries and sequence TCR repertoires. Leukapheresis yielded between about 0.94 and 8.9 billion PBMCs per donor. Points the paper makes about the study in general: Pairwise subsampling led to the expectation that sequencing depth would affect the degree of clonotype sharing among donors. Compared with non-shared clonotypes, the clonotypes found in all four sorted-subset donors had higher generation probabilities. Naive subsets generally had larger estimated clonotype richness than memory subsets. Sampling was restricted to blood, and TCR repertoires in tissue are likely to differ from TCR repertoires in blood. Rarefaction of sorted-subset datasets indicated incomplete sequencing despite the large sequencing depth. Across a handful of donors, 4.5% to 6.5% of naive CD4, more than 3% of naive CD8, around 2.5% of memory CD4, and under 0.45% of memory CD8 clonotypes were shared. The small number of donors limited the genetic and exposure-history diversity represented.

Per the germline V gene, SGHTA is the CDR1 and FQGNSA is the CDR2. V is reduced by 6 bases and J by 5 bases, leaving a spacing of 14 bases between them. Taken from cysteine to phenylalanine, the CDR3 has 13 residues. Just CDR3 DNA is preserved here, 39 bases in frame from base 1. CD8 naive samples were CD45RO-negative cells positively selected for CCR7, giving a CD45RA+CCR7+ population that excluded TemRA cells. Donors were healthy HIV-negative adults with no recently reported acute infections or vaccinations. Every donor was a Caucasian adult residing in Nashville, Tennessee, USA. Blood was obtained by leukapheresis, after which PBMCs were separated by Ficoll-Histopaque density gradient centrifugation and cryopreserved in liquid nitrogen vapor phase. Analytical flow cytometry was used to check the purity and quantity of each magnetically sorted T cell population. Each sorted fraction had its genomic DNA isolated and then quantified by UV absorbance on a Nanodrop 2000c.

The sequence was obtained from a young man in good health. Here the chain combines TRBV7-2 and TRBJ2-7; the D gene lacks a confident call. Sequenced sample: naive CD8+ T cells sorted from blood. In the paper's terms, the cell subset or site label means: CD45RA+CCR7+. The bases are TGTGCCAGCAGTCCATATGCGGACCACGAGCAGTACTTC. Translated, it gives CASSPYADHEQYF.